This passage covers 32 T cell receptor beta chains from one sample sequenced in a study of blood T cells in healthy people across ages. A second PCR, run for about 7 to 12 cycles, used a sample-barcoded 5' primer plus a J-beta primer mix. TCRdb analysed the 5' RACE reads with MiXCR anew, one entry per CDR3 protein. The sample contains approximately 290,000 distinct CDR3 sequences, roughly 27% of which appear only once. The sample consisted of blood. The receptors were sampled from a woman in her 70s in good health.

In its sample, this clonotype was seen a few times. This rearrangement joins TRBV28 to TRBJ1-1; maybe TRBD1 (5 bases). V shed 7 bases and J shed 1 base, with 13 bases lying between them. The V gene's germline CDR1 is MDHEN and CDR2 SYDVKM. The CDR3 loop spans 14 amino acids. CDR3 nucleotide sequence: TGTGCCAGCACCCCGGGTGGGGCGAACACTGAAGCTTTCTTT. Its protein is CASTPGGANTEAFF.

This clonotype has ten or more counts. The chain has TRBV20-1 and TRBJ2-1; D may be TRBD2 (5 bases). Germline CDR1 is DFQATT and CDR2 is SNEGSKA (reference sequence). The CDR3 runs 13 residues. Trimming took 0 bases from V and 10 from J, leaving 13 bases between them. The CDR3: CSARDPWTGEQFF. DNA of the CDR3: TGCAGTGCTAGAGACCCTTGGACTGGGGAGCAGTTCTTC.

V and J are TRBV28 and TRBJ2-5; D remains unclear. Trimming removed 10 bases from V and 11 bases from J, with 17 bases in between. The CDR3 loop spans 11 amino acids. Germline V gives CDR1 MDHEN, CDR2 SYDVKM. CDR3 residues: CATKYIAEQYF. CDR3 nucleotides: TGTGCCACCAAATACATAGCAGAGCAGTACTTC.

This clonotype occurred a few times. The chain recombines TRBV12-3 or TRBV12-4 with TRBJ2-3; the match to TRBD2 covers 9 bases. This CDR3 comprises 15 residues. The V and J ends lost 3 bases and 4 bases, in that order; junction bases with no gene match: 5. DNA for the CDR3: TGTGCCAGCAGTTTTTCTAGCGGGATGTCAGATACGCAGTATTTT. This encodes CASSFSSGMSDTQYF.

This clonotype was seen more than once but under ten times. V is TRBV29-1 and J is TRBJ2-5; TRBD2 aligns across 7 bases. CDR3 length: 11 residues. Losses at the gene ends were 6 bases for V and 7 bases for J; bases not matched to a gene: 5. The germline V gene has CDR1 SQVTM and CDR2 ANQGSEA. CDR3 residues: CSVRESGTQYF. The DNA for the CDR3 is TGCAGCGTGCGGGAGTCAGGGACCCAGTACTTC.

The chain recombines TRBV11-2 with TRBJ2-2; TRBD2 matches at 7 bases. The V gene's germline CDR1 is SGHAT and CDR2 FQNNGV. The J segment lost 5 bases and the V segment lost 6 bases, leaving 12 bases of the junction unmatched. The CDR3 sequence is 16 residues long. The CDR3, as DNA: TGTGCCAGCAGTCGCCTCGGACTAGTAGATACCGGGGAGCTGTTTTTT. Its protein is CASSRLGLVDTGELFF.

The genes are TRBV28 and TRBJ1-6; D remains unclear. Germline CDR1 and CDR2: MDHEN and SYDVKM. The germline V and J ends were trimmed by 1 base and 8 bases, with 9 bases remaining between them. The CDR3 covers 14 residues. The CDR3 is CASSLSGDHSPLHF. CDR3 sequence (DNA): TGTGCCAGCAGTTTATCGGGTGACCATTCACCCCTCCACTTT.

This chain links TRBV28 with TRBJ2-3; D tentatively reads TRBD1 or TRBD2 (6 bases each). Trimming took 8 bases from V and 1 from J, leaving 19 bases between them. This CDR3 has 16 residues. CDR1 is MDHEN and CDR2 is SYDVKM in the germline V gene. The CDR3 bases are TGTGCCAGCCACACACTCGGCCGGGGGCGCACAGATACGCAGTATTTT. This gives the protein CASHTLGRGRTDTQYF.

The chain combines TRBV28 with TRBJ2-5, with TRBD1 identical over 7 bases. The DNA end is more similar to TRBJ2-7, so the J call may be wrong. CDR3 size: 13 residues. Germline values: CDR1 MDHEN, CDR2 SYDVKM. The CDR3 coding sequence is TGTGCCGGCCAAGACAGGGTGGGCTACGAGCAGTACTTC. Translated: CAGQDRVGYEQYF.

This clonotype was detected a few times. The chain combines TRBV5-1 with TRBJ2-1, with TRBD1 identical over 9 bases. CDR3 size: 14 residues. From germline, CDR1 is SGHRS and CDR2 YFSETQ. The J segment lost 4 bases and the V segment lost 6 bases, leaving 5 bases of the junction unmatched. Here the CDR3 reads CASNPGQGYNEQFF. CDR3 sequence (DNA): TGCGCCAGCAACCCGGGACAGGGATACAATGAGCAGTTCTTC.

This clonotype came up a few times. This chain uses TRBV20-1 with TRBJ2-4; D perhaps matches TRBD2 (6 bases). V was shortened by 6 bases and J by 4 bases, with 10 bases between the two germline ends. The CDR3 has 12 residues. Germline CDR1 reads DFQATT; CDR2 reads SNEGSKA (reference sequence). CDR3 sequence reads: CSAASGKNIQYF. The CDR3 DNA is TGCAGTGCCGCAAGCGGGAAAAACATTCAGTACTTC.

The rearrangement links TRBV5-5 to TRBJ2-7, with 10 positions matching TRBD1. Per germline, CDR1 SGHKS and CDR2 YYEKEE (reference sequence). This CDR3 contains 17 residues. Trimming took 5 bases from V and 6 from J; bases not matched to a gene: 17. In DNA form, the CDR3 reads TGTGCCAGCAGGCCCAGCGCGACCGGGACAGGGGCCCTCGAGCAGTACTTC. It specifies CASRPSATGTGALEQYF.

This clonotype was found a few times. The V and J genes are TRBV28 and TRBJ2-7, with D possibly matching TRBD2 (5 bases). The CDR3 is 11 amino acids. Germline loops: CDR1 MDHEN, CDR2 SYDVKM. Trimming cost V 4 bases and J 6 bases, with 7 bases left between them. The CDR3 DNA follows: TGTGCCAGCAGTTCGAGGGCCGAGCAGTACTTC. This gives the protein CASSSRAEQYF.

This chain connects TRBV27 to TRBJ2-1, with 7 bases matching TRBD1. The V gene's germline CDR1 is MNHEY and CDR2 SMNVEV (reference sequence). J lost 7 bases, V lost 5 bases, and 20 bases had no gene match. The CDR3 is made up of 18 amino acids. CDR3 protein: CASSATQPTGQLSNEQFF. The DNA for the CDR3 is TGTGCCAGCAGTGCTACTCAGCCCACGGGACAGCTCTCGAATGAGCAGTTCTTC.

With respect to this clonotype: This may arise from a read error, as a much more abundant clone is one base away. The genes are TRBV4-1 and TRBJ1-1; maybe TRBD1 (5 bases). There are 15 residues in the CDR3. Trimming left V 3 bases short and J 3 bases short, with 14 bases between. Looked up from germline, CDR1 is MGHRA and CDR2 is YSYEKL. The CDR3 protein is CASSQGGHLDTEAFF. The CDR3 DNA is TGCGCCAGCAGCCAGGGCGGACATCTGGACACTGAAGCTTTCTTT.

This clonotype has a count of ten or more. This chain's CDR3 is CASSQAVSGQETQYF. The CDR3 region has the DNA TGTGCCAGCAGCCAAGCGGTCAGCGGCCAAGAGACCCAGTACTTC. This sequence joins TRBV14 and TRBJ2-5; a possible D gene is TRBD2 (5 bases). Per germline, CDR1 SGHDN and CDR2 FVKESK. The length of the CDR3 is 15 residues. Trimming shortened V by 1 base and J by 1 base, and 10 bases separated the two germline ends.

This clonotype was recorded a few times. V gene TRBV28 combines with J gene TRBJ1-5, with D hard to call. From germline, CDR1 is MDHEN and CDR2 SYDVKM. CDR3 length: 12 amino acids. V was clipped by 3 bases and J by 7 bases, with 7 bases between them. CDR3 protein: CASSFWAQPQHF. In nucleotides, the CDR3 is TGTGCCAGCAGTTTTTGGGCGCAGCCCCAGCATTTT.

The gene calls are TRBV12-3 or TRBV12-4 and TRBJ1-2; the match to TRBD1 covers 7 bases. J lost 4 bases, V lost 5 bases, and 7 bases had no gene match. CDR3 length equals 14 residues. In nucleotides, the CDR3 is TGTGCCAGCAGTCCCCAGGGGGGAGGCTATGGCTACACCTTC. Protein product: CASSPQGGGYGYTF.

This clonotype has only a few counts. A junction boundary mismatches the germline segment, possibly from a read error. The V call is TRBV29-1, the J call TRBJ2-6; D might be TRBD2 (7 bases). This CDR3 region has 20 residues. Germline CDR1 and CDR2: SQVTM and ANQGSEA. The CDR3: CSAQDSYRAYVLGGADVLTF. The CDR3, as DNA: TGCAGCGCCCAGGACAGTTATCGGGCTTACGTTTTGGGAGGGGCCGACGTCCTGACTTTC.

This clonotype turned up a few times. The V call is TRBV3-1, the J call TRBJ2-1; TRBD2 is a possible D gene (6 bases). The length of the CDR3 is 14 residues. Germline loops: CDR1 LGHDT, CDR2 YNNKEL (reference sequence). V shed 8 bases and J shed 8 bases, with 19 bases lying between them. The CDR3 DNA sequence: TGTGCCAGCGGAGGGGTCGCTAAGGGGCATGAGCAGTTCTTC. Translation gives CASGGVAKGHEQFF.

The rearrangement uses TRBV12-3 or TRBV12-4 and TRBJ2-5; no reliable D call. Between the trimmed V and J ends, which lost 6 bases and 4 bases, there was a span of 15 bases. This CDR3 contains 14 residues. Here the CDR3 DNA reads TGTGCCAGCAGCACGAAGAAACAACTAGAGACCCAGTACTTC. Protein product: CASSTKKQLETQYF.

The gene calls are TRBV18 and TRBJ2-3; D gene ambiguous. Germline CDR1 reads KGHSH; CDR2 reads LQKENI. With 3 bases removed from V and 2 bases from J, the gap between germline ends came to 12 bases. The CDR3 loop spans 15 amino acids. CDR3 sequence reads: CASSPLDSHTDTQYF. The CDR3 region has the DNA TGTGCCAGCTCACCTCTTGACTCACACACAGATACGCAGTATTTT.

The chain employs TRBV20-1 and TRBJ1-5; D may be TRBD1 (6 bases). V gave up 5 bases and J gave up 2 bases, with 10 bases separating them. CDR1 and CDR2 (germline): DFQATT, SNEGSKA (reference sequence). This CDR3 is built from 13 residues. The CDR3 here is CSAPEGGNQPQHF. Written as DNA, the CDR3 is TGCAGTGCTCCTGAGGGGGGCAATCAGCCCCAGCATTTT.

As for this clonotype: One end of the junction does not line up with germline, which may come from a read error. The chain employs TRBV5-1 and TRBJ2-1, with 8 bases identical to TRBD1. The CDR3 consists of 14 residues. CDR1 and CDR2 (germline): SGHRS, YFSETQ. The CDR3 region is CAGSLGQDYNEQFF. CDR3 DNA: TGCGCCGGCAGCTTGGGACAGGATTACAATGAGCAGTTCTTC.

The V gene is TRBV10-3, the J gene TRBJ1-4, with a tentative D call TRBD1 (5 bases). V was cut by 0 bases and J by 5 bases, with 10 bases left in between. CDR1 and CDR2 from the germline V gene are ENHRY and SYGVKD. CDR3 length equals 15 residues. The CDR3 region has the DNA TGTGCCATCAGTGAGTCCCGGGACGGGAATGAAAAACTGTTTTTT. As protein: CAISESRDGNEKLFF.

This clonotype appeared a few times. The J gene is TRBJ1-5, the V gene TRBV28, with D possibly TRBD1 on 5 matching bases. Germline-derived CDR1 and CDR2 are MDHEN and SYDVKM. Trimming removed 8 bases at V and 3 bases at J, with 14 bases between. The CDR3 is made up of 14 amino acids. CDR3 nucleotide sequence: TGTGCCAGCTCACGGGGGGGTACCAATCAGCCCCAGCATTTT. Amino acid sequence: CASSRGGTNQPQHF.

In nucleotides, the CDR3 is TGCAGCGAGACTAGCGGGACGGATACGCAGTATTTT. This sequence encodes CSETSGTDTQYF. This chain uses TRBV29-1 with TRBJ2-3; 11 bases line up with TRBD2. The ends lost 7 bases at V and 6 bases at J; junction bases unmatched: 3. Germline CDR1 reads SQVTM; CDR2 reads ANQGSEA. The CDR3 spans 12 residues.

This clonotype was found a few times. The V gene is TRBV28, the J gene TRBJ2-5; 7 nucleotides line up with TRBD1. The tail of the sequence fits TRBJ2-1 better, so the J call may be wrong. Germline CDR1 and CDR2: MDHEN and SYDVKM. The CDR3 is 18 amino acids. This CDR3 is CASSLWGLGQGVDNEQFF. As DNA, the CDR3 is TGTGCCAGCAGTTTATGGGGTTTGGGGCAGGGGGTGGACAATGAGCAGTTCTTC.

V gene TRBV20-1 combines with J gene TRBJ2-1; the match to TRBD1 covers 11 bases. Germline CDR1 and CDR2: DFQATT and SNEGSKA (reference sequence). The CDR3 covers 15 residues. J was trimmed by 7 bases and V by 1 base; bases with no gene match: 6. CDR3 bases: TGCAGTGCTAGAGGGGGGACAGGGGGGACAAATGAGCAGTTCTTC. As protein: CSARGGTGGTNEQFF.

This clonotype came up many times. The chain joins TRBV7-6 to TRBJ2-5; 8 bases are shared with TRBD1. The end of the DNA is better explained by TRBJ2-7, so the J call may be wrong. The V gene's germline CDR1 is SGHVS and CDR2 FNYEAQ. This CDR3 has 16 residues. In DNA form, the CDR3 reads TGTGCCAGCAGCTCCAGGACAGGGAAAAGGCCCTACGAGCAGTACTTC. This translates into CASSSRTGKRPYEQYF.

The CDR3 DNA is TGTGCCAGCAGCCCCGCGGTGGGTTATAATCAGCCCCAGCATTTT. Its protein is CASSPAVGYNQPQHF. The rearrangement links TRBV7-2 to TRBJ1-5; D is unresolved. Germline-derived CDR1 and CDR2 are SGHTA and FQGNSA. The CDR3 runs to 15 residues. V was cut by 5 bases and J by 4 bases, with 15 bases left in between.

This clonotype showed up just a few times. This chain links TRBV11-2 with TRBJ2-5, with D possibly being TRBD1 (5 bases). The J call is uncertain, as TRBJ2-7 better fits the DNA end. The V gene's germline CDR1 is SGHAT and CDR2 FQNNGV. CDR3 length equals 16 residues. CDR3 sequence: CASSLEGRRGSYEQYF. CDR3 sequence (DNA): TGTGCCAGCAGCTTAGAGGGGCGAAGGGGCTCCTACGAGCAGTACTTC.